A single sample is the source of the 12 T cell receptor beta chains below, sequenced in a study of post-analysis software for immune sequencing data. Study findings and constraints: Five or six TRBV segments were more frequent in patients than controls; TRBV5-6, TRBV5-1 and TRBV20-1 belonged to this group.

Each TCR beta cDNA library carried unique molecular identifiers. TCRdb independently ran MiXCR on the PCR reads; one entry per CDR3 protein. Here the sample spans roughly 540,000 distinct CDR3 sequences, around a third being singletons. These receptors have no identified antigens. The sample consisted of blood. These receptors were taken from a girl aged 2-17 years with multiple sclerosis.

This clonotype showed up just a few times. The chain recombines TRBV5-1 with TRBJ2-1, with unresolved D. This CDR3 has 14 residues. Germline V gene lookup returns CDR1 SGHRS and CDR2 YFSETQ. The V and J ends lost 0 bases and 8 bases respectively, with 12 bases between them. The CDR3 coding sequence is TGCGCCAGCAGCTTGGTGGCAGAAGTCGATGAGCAGTTCTTC. Translation: CASSLVAEVDEQFF.

This clonotype is a singleton in its sample. The junction departs from germline at one end; a sequencing error may be responsible. The chain couples TRBV3-1 to TRBJ1-1; no reliable D call. This CDR3 has 13 amino acids. Germline V lookup: CDR1 LGHDT, CDR2 YNNKEL (reference sequence). The CDR3 reads CASSQSLNTEAFF. The CDR3, as DNA: TGTGCCAGCAGCCAGAGCTTGAACACCGAAGCTTTCTTT.

The chain recombines TRBV11-2 with TRBJ1-1; D unresolved. V was clipped by 1 base and J by 1 base, with 7 bases between them. The germline gives CDR1 SGHAT, CDR2 FQNNGV. This CDR3 spans 14 amino acids. The DNA for the CDR3 is TGTGCCAGCAGCTTAGTGGCAGAGAACACTGAAGCTTTCTTT. Residues: CASSLVAENTEAFF.

This clonotype was seen a handful of times. The DNA for the CDR3 is TGTGCCAGCAGCCAACATGGGGCGGGGAGACTCCAAGAGACCCAGTACTTC. Its protein is CASSQHGAGRLQETQYF. V gene TRBV3-1 combines with J gene TRBJ2-5, with D possibly TRBD2 on 6 matching bases. This CDR3 contains 17 residues. Trimming stripped 2 bases from V and 1 base from J, with 17 bases between. Germline V gene lookup returns CDR1 LGHDT and CDR2 YNNKEL (reference sequence).

This clonotype occurred a few times. The gene calls are TRBV20-1 and TRBJ1-2; no firm D call. Germline V gene sequence: CDR1 DFQATT, CDR2 SNEGSKA (reference sequence). The CDR3 contains 12 residues. Trimming took 3 bases from V and 2 from J, leaving 7 bases between them. The CDR3 nucleotides read TGCAGTGCTAGGGGGTACAACTATGGCTACACCTTC. The encoded protein is CSARGYNYGYTF.

This chain connects TRBV20-1 to TRBJ2-4, with D hard to call. The tail of the sequence fits TRBJ2-5 better, so the J call may be wrong. CDR1 DFQATT and CDR2 SNEGSKA come from the germline V gene (reference sequence). The CDR3 sequence is 12 residues long. The CDR3 DNA reads TGCAGTGCTCGGGTGTTCCAAGAGACCCAGTACTTC. Its protein is CSARVFQETQYF.

V usage is TRBV7-3 and J usage is TRBJ2-7, with TRBD2 matching over 12 bases. This CDR3 region has 15 residues. The J segment lost 7 bases and the V segment lost 4 bases, leaving 8 bases of the junction unmatched. Looked up from germline, CDR1 is SGHTA and CDR2 is FQGTGA. The CDR3 bases are TGTGCCAGCAGCTCGACTAGCGGGAGACGTTCGGAGCAGTACTTC. Its protein is CASSSTSGRRSEQYF.

In this sample, this clonotype turned up a few times. This chain uses TRBV6-5 with TRBJ1-6; D unclear. The V end lost 7 bases, the J end lost 5 bases, and 12 bases lay between the germline ends. The V gene's germline CDR1 is MNHEY and CDR2 SVGAGI. The CDR3 covers 14 residues. The CDR3 protein is CASTGQLNNSPLHF. The DNA for the CDR3 is TGTGCCAGCACCGGGCAATTAAATAATTCACCCCTCCACTTT.

J is TRBJ2-7 and V is TRBV20-1; 11 positions agree with TRBD2. Germline loops: CDR1 DFQATT, CDR2 SNEGSKA (reference sequence). This CDR3 spans 17 amino acids. V was pared by 5 bases and J by 0 bases, with 12 bases of the junction left unmatched. The CDR3 sequence: CSAVGAPSGGSSYEQYF. CDR3 nucleotide sequence: TGCAGTGCTGTCGGGGCCCCTAGCGGGGGGTCCTCCTACGAGCAGTACTTC.

V and J are TRBV25-1 and TRBJ2-4; 7 bases match TRBD2. V was pared by 1 base and J by 1 base, with 4 bases of the junction left unmatched. Germline CDR1 and CDR2: MGHDK and SYGVNS. There are 16 residues in the CDR3. This chain's CDR3 is CASSEWGGSAKNIQYF. The CDR3 bases are TGTGCCAGCAGTGAATGGGGAGGGTCGGCCAAAAACATTCAGTACTTC.

This chain joins TRBV4-1 and TRBJ1-2; D ambiguous. The germline V gene has CDR1 MGHRA and CDR2 YSYEKL. V lost 4 bases, J lost 6 bases, and 18 bases lay in between. This CDR3 has 15 amino acids. CDR3 nucleotide sequence: TGCGCCAGCAGCCCTCGGGCCTTAGGTCCGGATGGCTACACCTTC. Amino acids: CASSPRALGPDGYTF.

This clonotype was recorded a few times. The rearrangement uses TRBV12-3 or TRBV12-4 and TRBJ1-1, with a tentative D call TRBD1 (6 bases). The V gene lost 6 bases and the J gene lost 5 bases, with 13 bases spanning the gap. The CDR3 covers 13 residues. The DNA of the CDR3 is TGTGCCAGCAGCCGGGGGCTTAGGACTGAAGCTTTCTTT. Encoded protein: CASSRGLRTEAFF.